These 8 T cell receptor beta chains originate from one sample sequenced in a study of blood T cell repertoires in COVID-19. This table comes from immunoSEQ multiplex PCR, and its TCRdb copy is limited to in-frame clones, with some not included. The repertoire includes roughly 260,000 clones, 85% to 90% of them detected once, and approximately 10% sits in the top ten. Sequenced material: peripheral blood. These receptors came from a woman aged 30 to 39 with COVID-19, enrolled during active disease.

V and J are TRBV15 and TRBJ2-6; D possibly corresponds to TRBD1 (6 bases). The germline gives CDR1 LNHNV, CDR2 YYDKDF (reference sequence). The CDR3 is made up of 17 amino acids. V was cut by 1 base and J by 0 bases, with 10 bases left in between. CDR3 nucleotides: TGTGCCACCAGCAGAGGGACAGCTGACTCTGGGGCCAACGTCCTGACTTTC. Translated, it gives CATSRGTADSGANVLTF. The variable domain in full, completed from reference TRBV15 and TRBJ2-6, reads DAMVIQNPRYQVTQFGKPVTLSCSQTLNHNVMYWYQQKSSQAPKLLFHYYDKDFNNEADTPDNFQSRRPNTSFCFLDIRSPGLGDTAMYLCATSRGTADSGANVLTFGAGSRLTVL.

The J gene is TRBJ2-5, the V gene TRBV2; the D gene is possibly TRBD1 (6 bases). V was cut by 6 bases and J by 5 bases, with 25 bases left in between. Germline V gene data show CDR1 as SNHLY and CDR2 as FYNNEI. The CDR3 loop spans 17 amino acids. CDR3 region: CASRHLFRGLQGETQYF. CDR3 sequence (DNA): TGTGCCAGCAGACACCTATTTCGAGGTCTTCAGGGGGAGACCCAGTACTTC. The variable domain in full, completed from reference TRBV2 and TRBJ2-5, reads EPEVTQTPSHQVTQMGQEVILRCVPISNHLYFYWYRQILGQKVEFLVSFYNNEISEKSEIFDDQFSVERPDGSNFTLKIRSTKLEDSAMYFCASRHLFRGLQGETQYFGPGTRLLVL.

The gene calls are TRBV19 and TRBJ1-4; a possible D gene is TRBD1 (6 bases). Deletions cut 10 bases from V and 5 bases from J, with 14 bases between. Germline lookup yields CDR1 LNHDA and CDR2 SQIVND (reference sequence). The CDR3 loop spans 13 amino acids. CDR3 sequence (DNA): TGTGCCACCCAAAGGGGGATCAATGAAAAACTGTTTTTT. Translation: CATQRGINEKLFF.

This clone was seen once. This chain connects TRBV28 to TRBJ2-1; perhaps TRBD2 as D (6 bases). Looked up from germline, CDR1 is MDHEN and CDR2 is SYDVKM. There are 14 residues in the CDR3. V was trimmed by 2 bases and J by 8 bases, leaving 13 bases between them. The CDR3 DNA sequence: TGTGCCAGCAGTTTACTCGCGGGATCCGATGAGCAGTTCTTC. Its protein product is CASSLLAGSDEQFF. Filled out from reference TRBV28 and TRBJ2-1, the complete variable domain reads DVKVTQSSRYLVKRTGEKVFLECVQDMDHENMFWYRQDPGLGLRLIYFSYDVKMKEKGDIPEGYSVSREKKERFSLILESASTNQTSMYLCASSLLAGSDEQFFGPGTRLTVL.

The chain links TRBV18 to TRBJ1-1; D is undetermined. CDR3 length: 13 residues. CDR1 and CDR2 from the germline V gene are KGHSH and LQKENI. V lost 3 bases and J 1 base, leaving 6 bases between the germline ends. The CDR3, as DNA: TGTGCCAGCTCACCCGGGGAGAACACTGAAGCTTTCTTT. Its protein product is CASSPGENTEAFF.

In DNA form, the CDR3 reads TGTGCCAGCAGGGATCCGGGAGGCACTGAAGCTTTCTTT. Its translation: CASRDPGGTEAFF. The chain links TRBV2 to TRBJ1-1; D gene unclear. V was clipped by 6 bases and J by 4 bases, with 12 bases between them. CDR1 and CDR2 from the germline V gene are SNHLY and FYNNEI. This CDR3 comprises 13 residues.

The chain combines TRBV27 with TRBJ1-4; D is ambiguous. Germline lookup yields CDR1 MNHEY and CDR2 SMNVEV (reference sequence). The CDR3 has 14 amino acids. Trimming shortened V by 3 bases and J by 6 bases, and 11 bases separated the two germline ends. The chain's CDR3 is CASSFRTHHEKLFF. CDR3 nucleotides: TGTGCCAGCAGTTTCAGGACTCATCATGAAAAACTGTTTTTT.

V usage is TRBV19 and J usage is TRBJ1-2; 10 bases align to TRBD1. The V segment lost 4 bases and the J segment 7 bases; nucleotides outside the gene matches: 3. The germline CDR1 and CDR2 sequences are LNHDA and SQIVND (reference sequence). The CDR3 contains 13 residues. CDR3 nucleotide sequence: TGTGCCAGTAGTAGGACAGGGGGGATTGGCTACACCTTC. Translation: CASSRTGGIGYTF. The full variable domain, in which reference TRBV19 and TRBJ1-2 provide the parts outside the CDR3, is DGGITQSPKYLFRKEGQNVTLSCEQNLNHDAMYWYRQDPGQGLRLIYYSQIVNDFQKGDIAEGYSVSREKKESFPLTVTSAQKNPTAFYLCASSRTGGIGYTFGSGTRLTVV.